This T cell receptor beta chain came from a study of cytomegalovirus exposure and HLA in healthy donors. General observations from the study: Data from an earlier analysis indicated that most TCR beta V segments were productive either about 87% or about 30% of the time. Roughly uniform sequencing depth across donors was assumed, possibly incorrectly.

With 7 bases clipped from V and 6 bases from J, the junction kept 16 bases outside the gene matches. Per the germline V gene, CDR1 is SGDLS and CDR2 is YYNGEE. The CDR3 runs to 16 residues. Vbeta (60) and Jbeta (13) primers were used in the PCR. Method: immunoSEQ multiplex PCR; TCRdb's copy keeps in-frame clones and lacks some. The table records some 100,000 clones, roughly 77% of them present only once. Comments on this clone: Its antigen remains unknown.

V is TRBV9 and J is TRBJ2-1; 7 bases fit TRBD2. This clonotype was obtained from a woman aged 45 to 65 in good health and CMV-seropositive. The specimen was PBMCs. CDR3 nucleotides: TGTGCCAGCGGAATATCGGCGGGAGTAGTAGCCAATGAGCAGTTCTTC. As protein: CASGISAGVVANEQFF. Full variable domain (rest looked up from reference TRBV9 and TRBJ2-1): DSGVTQTPKHLITATGQRVTLRCSPRSGDLSVYWYQQSLDQGLQFLIQYYNGEERAKGNILERFSAQQFPDLHSELNLSSLELGDSALYFCASGISAGVVANEQFFGPGTRLTVL.